This section outlines one T cell receptor (beta chain) sequence together with its context. The data originate from a study of shared clonotypes between healthy human individuals. Study information: Each donor's CD4 naive and CD4 memory cells filled three plates apiece, CD8 naive two, and CD8 memory one.

Some clones are missing from TCRdb's copy, which holds only in-frame ones; the method was immunoSEQ multiplex PCR. The table has 2 million to 2.5 million clones, 95% seen once. The V gene lost 0 bases and the J gene lost 7 bases, with 9 bases spanning the gap. Germline CDR1 is LNHNV and CDR2 is YYDKDF (reference sequence). The CDR3 loop spans 14 amino acids. The TCR originated in a man aged 18 to 35 in good health. The V call is TRBV15, the J call TRBJ2-2; D may be TRBD2 (5 bases). The sequenced sample consisted of naive CD4+ T cells sorted from blood. Subset of the sample: CD45RA+ positively selected. The CDR3 sequence is CATSRELVDGELFF. The CDR3 DNA is TGTGCCACCAGCAGAGAACTAGTAGACGGGGAGCTGTTTTTT. The full variable domain, its missing parts supplied by reference TRBV15 and TRBJ2-2, is DAMVIQNPRYQVTQFGKPVTLSCSQTLNHNVMYWYQQKSSQAPKLLFHYYDKDFNNEADTPDNFQSRRPNTSFCFLDIRSPGLGDTAMYLCATSRELVDGELFFGEGSRLTVL.